This TCR beta chain comes out of a study of CD8 T cells in ankylosing spondylitis. The study, taken as a whole, reports: A subset of motif variants has previously been described in the synovial fluid and blood of reactive arthritis. A TCR beta motif of several highly homologous variants seemed to mark ankylosing spondylitis blood. CD8+ disease-linked clones were present at relatively low frequencies in blood. It was reported that disease-linked clones were significantly enriched in matched ankylosing spondylitis synovial fluid.

This clonotype was observed a handful of times. Its antigen is not known. Making use of molecular barcodes, quantitative 5'-RACE generated TCR beta libraries. TCRdb independently ran MiXCR on the 5' RACE reads; one entry per CDR3 protein. The sample lists around 540,000 distinct CDR3 sequences; roughly 13% were seen once. The CDR3 runs 16 residues. V shed 5 bases and J 9 bases; nucleotides not matched to a gene: 7. Specimen: blood, either unsorted or a sorted T cell fraction (not recorded which). This clonotype originated in a male donor with ankylosing spondylitis. V usage is TRBV12-3 or TRBV12-4 and J usage is TRBJ2-1; 16 bases are a match to TRBD2. CDR3 coding DNA: TGTGCCAGCAGTCTTCCGGGACTAGCGGGAGGGGGTGAGCAGTTCTTC. Translated: CASSLPGLAGGGEQFF.